These 15 T cell receptor beta chains originate from one sample sequenced in a study of blood T cell repertoires in COVID-19. Profiling relied on immunoSEQ multiplex PCR, and the TCRdb table lists in-frame clones only, not all of them. The table records under 200,000 clones, about 88% of them present only once. Material: peripheral blood. These receptors were collected from a middle-aged man with active or convalescent COVID-19.

The rearrangement joins TRBV6-5 to TRBJ2-4, with 12 bases aligning to TRBD2. With V trimmed by 2 bases and J by 11 bases, 4 bases remained unmatched. Germline V gives CDR1 MNHEY, CDR2 SVGAGI. CDR3 length: 14 residues. The CDR3 coding sequence is TGTGCCAGCAGTTACGATCTAGCGGGGGGGGTTCAGTACTTC. Encoded protein: CASSYDLAGGVQYF.

The chain is built from TRBV5-8 and TRBJ2-1; a weak D match, TRBD2 (6 bases). The CDR3 sequence is 14 residues long. V lost 2 bases to trimming and J lost 5 bases, with 11 bases between them. Germline lookup yields CDR1 SGHTS and CDR2 YDEGEE. CDR3: CASSFGGVHNEQFF. CDR3 DNA sequence: TGTGCCAGCAGCTTCGGAGGGGTCCACAATGAGCAGTTCTTC.

V and J are TRBV7-9 and TRBJ2-3; 8 bases match TRBD2. CDR3 length: 16 amino acids. V gave up 4 bases and J gave up 4 bases; unmatched junction bases: 10. Germline V CDR1 and CDR2: SEHNR, FQNEAQ (reference sequence). CDR3 in amino acids: CASSSGTSVIADTQYF. The CDR3, as DNA: TGTGCCAGCAGCTCCGGGACTAGTGTGATTGCAGATACGCAGTATTTT.

This chain joins TRBV11-2 and TRBJ2-1; D perhaps matches TRBD1 (6 bases). The length of the CDR3 is 15 residues. V dropped 5 bases and J dropped 8 bases, with 19 bases sitting between them. Germline CDR1 reads SGHAT; CDR2 reads FQNNGV. The CDR3 protein is CASSLGQGSGDEQFF. CDR3 nucleotide sequence: TGTGCCAGCAGCCTAGGGCAGGGGTCTGGCGATGAGCAGTTCTTC.

The rearrangement uses TRBV18 and TRBJ2-6; 13 bases fit TRBD2. The junction had 7 bases not matched to a gene; V was cut back by 3 bases and J by 2 bases. The germline V gene encodes CDR1 KGHSH and CDR2 LQKENI. The CDR3 has 19 residues. CDR3 DNA sequence: TGTGCCAGCTCACCGAGTTCGGGACTAGCGGGAACTGGGGCCAACGTCCTGACTTTC. Protein sequence: CASSPSSGLAGTGANVLTF.

The chain couples TRBV7-6 to TRBJ1-6; TRBD1 is a possible D gene (5 bases). Per germline, CDR1 SGHVS and CDR2 FNYEAQ. CDR3 length equals 15 residues. V shed 5 bases and J shed 10 bases, with 18 bases lying between them. In nucleotides, the CDR3 is TGTGCCAGCAGCAGAGACGGCGGGGGAAAATCACCCCTCCACTTT. This codes for CASSRDGGGKSPLHF.

In this sample, this clone turned up a few times. The chain recombines TRBV18 with TRBJ1-5; D is unresolved. Germline values: CDR1 KGHSH, CDR2 LQKENI. V was clipped by 2 bases and J by 7 bases, with 9 bases between them. CDR3 length: 13 residues. The CDR3 nucleotides are TGTGCCAGCTCACCAGCGGAGGTACAGCCCCAGCATTTT. This sequence encodes CASSPAEVQPQHF.

J is TRBJ1-1 and V is TRBV7-2, with 7 bases identical to TRBD1. The V gene's germline CDR1 is SGHTA and CDR2 FQGNSA. Trimming at V came to 5 bases and at J to 8 bases, leaving 11 bases not matched to a gene. This CDR3 spans 14 amino acids. The CDR3 here is CASSPLGRGTEAFF. CDR3 in DNA: TGTGCCAGCAGCCCGTTGGGCAGGGGGACCGAAGCTTTCTTT. Filled out from reference TRBV7-2 and TRBJ1-1, the complete variable domain reads GAGVSQSPSNKVTEKGKDVELRCDPISGHTALYWYRQSLGQGLEFLIYFQGNSAPDKSGLPSDRFSAERTGGSVSTLTIQRTQQEDSAVYLCASSPLGRGTEAFFGQGTRLTVV.

This clone was picked up many times. The chain has TRBV25-1 and TRBJ1-1; D ambiguous. V gave up 2 bases and J gave up 8 bases, with 12 bases separating them. Germline V gives CDR1 MGHDK, CDR2 SYGVNS. This CDR3 region has 13 residues. In DNA form, the CDR3 reads TGTGCCAGCAGTGAACTAGGACTAAAGGAAGCTTTCTTT. Amino acids: CASSELGLKEAFF.

The chain has TRBV6-5 and TRBJ2-7; 10 nucleotides line up with TRBD2. The CDR3 sequence is 14 residues long. Germline values: CDR1 MNHEY, CDR2 SVGAGI. V was pared by 6 bases and J by 2 bases, with 4 bases of the junction left unmatched. The CDR3 nucleotides read TGTGCCAGCAGGATTGGACTAGCGGCCTACGAGCAGTACTTC. Protein sequence: CASRIGLAAYEQYF.

The chain couples TRBV3-1 (or the pseudogene TRBV3-2) to TRBJ1-3; 8 bases align to TRBD1. V lost 4 bases to trimming and J lost 0 bases; unmatched junction nucleotides: 2. The CDR3 spans 15 residues. Germline V CDR1 and CDR2: LGHDT, YNNKEL (reference sequence). The CDR3 DNA follows: TGTGCCAGCAGCCGGACAGGGAGCTCTGGAAACACCATATATTTT. Translation: CASSRTGSSGNTIYF.

This clone was detected a few times. This chain connects TRBV30 to TRBJ1-6; D gene unclear. V lost 0 bases and J lost 7, with 13 bases in between. CDR1 and CDR2 (germline): GTSNPN, SVGIG (reference sequence). The CDR3 is made up of 15 amino acids. The CDR3: CAWSVPSGWNSPLHF. CDR3 bases: TGTGCCTGGAGTGTACCGTCAGGTTGGAATTCACCCCTCCACTTT.

This clone showed up just once. V usage is TRBV29-1 and J usage is TRBJ1-2, with 7 bases that match TRBD1. V was clipped by 3 bases and J by 3 bases; unmatched bases: 4. The V gene's germline CDR1 is SQVTM and CDR2 ANQGSEA. The CDR3 consists of 13 residues. CDR3 in DNA: TGCAGCGTTGACAGGGGGGCGGACTATGGCTACACCTTC. Amino acid sequence: CSVDRGADYGYTF.

The chain links TRBV19 to TRBJ1-2; D is ambiguous. Germline values: CDR1 LNHDA, CDR2 SQIVND (reference sequence). CDR3 length equals 11 residues. The V end lost 10 bases, the J end lost 2 bases, and 8 bases lay between the germline ends. The DNA for the CDR3 is TGTGCCACCCTAGACAACTATGGCTACACCTTC. Translation: CATLDNYGYTF.

In the case of this clone: Sequence at one end of the junction differs from germline and may be a read error. This chain connects TRBV5-1 to TRBJ2-1, with D perhaps matching TRBD2 (7 bases). The germline gives CDR1 SGHRS, CDR2 YFSETQ. The CDR3 is 14 amino acids. The CDR3: CPSTRGEGKDEQFF. The CDR3 coding sequence is TGCCCCAGCACGAGGGGGGAGGGGAAAGATGAGCAGTTCTTC.